A selection of T cell receptor beta chains follows, all from one sample in a study of T cells in Graves' hyperthyroidism and ophthalmopathy. One entry per CDR3 protein, called by TCRdb with MiXCR from the multiplex PCR reads. This sample has around 600,000 distinct CDR3 sequences, with 13% to 15% found just once. Specimen: blood. These receptors were collected from a woman between 45 and 60 years old with Graves' ophthalmopathy. CDR3s include the opening cysteine and the closing phenylalanine or tryptophan. D genes are given only for firm matches. A clone size is listed for some rows: how often the clone was seen (once, few, many), or a class if it is expanded.

.	TRBJ1-4	TRBV5-4	.	TGTGCCAGCAGCTCCGGGCTCGAGGGGGAAAAACTGTTTTTT	CASSSGLEGEKLFF
.	TRBJ2-3	TRBV5-8	TRBD2	TGTGCCAGCAGCTCGGGACTAGCGGGAGGGTCCTATAGCACAGATACGCAGTATTTT	CASSSGLAGGSYSTDTQYF
many	TRBJ2-1	TRBV7-2	TRBD2	TGTGCCAGCAGCTTAGTTGGTCTAGCGGGAGTCGTCGAGCAGTTCTTC	CASSLVGLAGVVEQFF
many	TRBJ2-7	TRBV28	TRBD1	TGTGCCAGCAGTCCTACGACAAGGACAGGGGGCACATACGAGCAGTACTTC	CASSPTTRTGGTYEQYF
few	TRBJ1-1	TRBV6-1	.	TGTGCCAGCAGAAATAAGGGGAACACTGAAGCTTTCTTT	CASRNKGNTEAFF
.	TRBJ2-3	TRBV7-3	.	TGTGCCAGCAGCTCCGACCGACGGGGAGATACGCAGTATTTT	CASSSDRRGDTQYF
few	TRBJ2-1	TRBV27	.	TGTGCCAGCAGCCCCGGGGGACGGGACTACAATGAGCAGTTCTTC	CASSPGGRDYNEQFF
many	TRBJ1-1	TRBV11-3	.	TGTGCCAGCAGATGGACAGTCGACACTGAAGCTTTCTTT	CASRWTVDTEAFF
.	TRBJ1-4	TRBV5-1	.	TGCGCCAGCAGCTTCCGGGAGGGTACGGATGAAAAACTGTTTTTT	CASSFREGTDEKLFF
.	TRBJ2-1	TRBV4-3	.	TGCGCCAGCAGCCAAGGACTAGTACGGGAGCAGTTCTTC	CASSQGLVREQFF
.	TRBJ2-7	TRBV27	.	TGTGCCAGCCCCGAACGGGGCGAGTACGAGCAGTACTTC	CASPERGEYEQYF
many	TRBJ2-1	TRBV5-1	.	TGCGCCAGCAGCTATCCGGGACGGAGCTCCTACAATGAGCAGTTCTTC	CASSYPGRSSYNEQFF
many	TRBJ2-1	TRBV2	TRBD1	TGTGCCAGCAGAGGAGGCCGGGACAGGGGGCGGAATGAGCAGTTCTTC	CASRGGRDRGRNEQFF
few	TRBJ1-2	TRBV20-1	TRBD1	TGCAGTGCGGACAGGGGTACCTATGGCTACACCTTC	CSADRGTYGYTF
few	TRBJ2-1	TRBV19	.	TGTGCCAGTAGTATTTTAACGCCAGGGCCTAGAGGTAATGAGCAGTTCTTC	CASSILTPGPRGNEQFF
many	TRBJ2-7	TRBV29-1	.	TGCAGCGTTGTGGGGGGAGCGGGTGTCTGGCAGTACTTC	CSVVGGAGVWQYF
.	TRBJ2-1	TRBV4-3	.	TGCGCCAGCAGCCAAGAGTGGGAGGTATACAATGAGCAGTTCTTC	CASSQEWEVYNEQFF
many	TRBJ2-7	TRBV28	TRBD2	TGTGCCAGCAGTTTAGTCTCGTCGGAGGGACTAGCGGGTACCTACGAGCAGTACTTC	CASSLVSSEGLAGTYEQYF
few	TRBJ2-7	TRBV5-1	.	TGCGCCAGCAGCCAGACACAGGCGGCATGGGGCGAGCAGTACTTC	CASSQTQAAWGEQYF
.	TRBJ2-4	TRBV19	TRBD1	TGTGCCAGTAGCTACACGGGACAGGGGGCGTCTTTGGCCAAAAACATTCAGTACTTC	CASSYTGQGASLAKNIQYF
few	TRBJ2-3	TRBV15	TRBD2	TGTGCCACCAGCAAAAGACTAGCGGGTACAGATACGCAGTATTTT	CATSKRLAGTDTQYF
many	TRBJ2-1	TRBV27	TRBD2	TGTGCCAGCACCACTAGCGCCTACAATGAGCAGTTCTTC	CASTTSAYNEQFF
many	TRBJ2-5	TRBV7-9	.	TGTGCCAGCAGTTACCCGGCGGGGCGAGAGACCCAGTACTTC	CASSYPAGRETQYF
few	TRBJ1-6	TRBV27	.	TGTGCCAGCGGACGACCGACAGAGAATTCACCCCTCCACTTT	CASGRPTENSPLHF
.	TRBJ2-1	TRBV2	TRBD2	TGTGCCAGCAGTGATGCGAGCGGGAGTCCGCAGTTCTTC	CASSDASGSPQFF
few	TRBJ2-6	TRBV12-3/TRBV12-4	TRBD1	TGTGCCAGCAGTTCCCACAGGGGCAGGGACTCTGGGGCCAACGTCCTGACTTTC	CASSSHRGRDSGANVLTF
many	TRBJ2-7	TRBV11-2	.	TGTGCCAGCAGCTCTCTAGGATTCCCTTACGAGCAGTACTTC	CASSSLGFPYEQYF
few	TRBJ2-5	TRBV27	.	TGTGCCAGCAGTTTAAGAGGGTTTCGCGGTGAGACCCAGTACTTC	CASSLRGFRGETQYF